The 23 T cell receptor beta chains below were found in one sample sequenced in a study of molecular identifiers for immune sequencing clone quantification. TCRdb itself ran the PCR reads through MiXCR, one entry per CDR3 protein. The profile shows approximately 670,000 distinct CDR3 sequences, around 20% of them singletons. The sample consisted of naive CD8+ T cells from blood, with Jurkat cell RNA spiked in. Subset denoted: FACS-sorted CD8+CD4-CCR7+CD45RA+ naive T cells. The receptors originated from a human donor in good health. Some libraries in this study had Jurkat cell RNA spiked in.

Turning to this clonotype: A clone one base away is much larger, so this may be a read error. This rearrangement joins TRBV6-5 to TRBJ2-2, with D perhaps TRBD1 (6 bases). The CDR3 spans 14 residues. CDR1 and CDR2 (germline): MNHEY, SVGAGI. CDR3 bases: TGTGCCAGCAGTTATCGTGGGGACACCGGGGTGCTGTTTTTT. This translates into CASSYRGDTGVLFF.

The chain has TRBV19 and TRBJ2-7, with 12 positions matching TRBD1. The CDR3 runs to 15 residues. The V gene end was trimmed by 5 bases and the J gene end by 4 bases; junction bases not matched to a gene: 6. From germline, CDR1 is LNHDA and CDR2 SQIVND (reference sequence). The CDR3 here is CASSAGQGAGYEQYF. CDR3 nucleotide sequence: TGTGCCAGTAGTGCGGGACAGGGGGCTGGGTACGAGCAGTACTTC.

The sample holds a few counts of this clonotype. This chain links TRBV9 with TRBJ2-7; 7 bases match TRBD1. The CDR3 runs to 15 residues. Looked up from germline, CDR1 is SGDLS and CDR2 is YYNGEE. V lost 1 base to trimming and J lost 0 bases; unmatched junction nucleotides: 4. The CDR3 DNA is TGTGCCAGCAGCGTATCGAGGGGGCCCTCCTACGAGCAGTACTTC. Its protein is CASSVSRGPSYEQYF. The whole variable domain, remainder taken from reference TRBV9 and TRBJ2-7, is DSGVTQTPKHLITATGQRVTLRCSPRSGDLSVYWYQQSLDQGLQFLIQYYNGEERAKGNILERFSAQQFPDLHSELNLSSLELGDSALYFCASSVSRGPSYEQYFGPGTRLTVT.

This clonotype was counted at least ten times. This rearrangement joins TRBV24-1 to TRBJ1-1; D not certain. Germline CDR1 reads KGHDR; CDR2 reads SFDVKD. The CDR3 runs 10 residues. V lost 3 bases and J lost 8, with 3 bases in between. The CDR3: CATSDTEAFF. The DNA of the CDR3 is TGTGCCACCAGTGATACCGAAGCTTTCTTT.

In its sample, this clonotype was seen many times. The chain recombines TRBV30 with TRBJ2-7; 9 positions agree with TRBD1. The CDR3 is made up of 14 amino acids. In germline, CDR1 is GTSNPN, CDR2 SVGIG (reference sequence). J lost 4 bases, V lost 5 bases, and 9 bases had no gene match. The CDR3 DNA reads TGTGCCTGGTGCCCCGGGACAGGGACTTACGAGCAGTACTTC. It codes for CAWCPGTGTYEQYF.

The table lists this clonotype with many counts. This chain connects TRBV7-3 to TRBJ2-3; D remains unclear. The V end was cut by 1 base, the J end by 4 bases, with 6 bases between. CDR3 length equals 13 residues. Germline CDR1 SGHTA, CDR2 FQGTGA. The CDR3 reads CASSLMPADTQYF. The DNA of the CDR3 is TGTGCCAGCAGCTTAATGCCCGCAGATACGCAGTATTTT. Filled out from reference TRBV7-3 and TRBJ2-3, the complete variable domain reads GAGVSQTPSNKVTEKGKYVELRCDPISGHTALYWYRQSLGQGPEFLIYFQGTGAADDSGLPNDRFFAVRPEGSVSTLKIQRTERGDSAVYLCASSLMPADTQYFGPGTRLTVL.

The sample holds many counts of this clonotype. The chain employs TRBV12-3 or TRBV12-4 and TRBJ2-3; maybe TRBD1 (6 bases). The CDR3 extends over 14 amino acids. Trimming removed 5 bases from V and 1 base from J, with 10 bases in between. The DNA for the CDR3 is TGTGCCAGCAGTCCCGAGGGGGGCACAGATACGCAGTATTTT. It yields the protein CASSPEGGTDTQYF.

As for this clonotype: With a much larger clone just one base away, this may be a read error. The chain couples TRBV7-2 to TRBJ1-2, with 10 bases matching TRBD1. The V gene's germline CDR1 is SGHTA and CDR2 FQGNSA. The CDR3 totals 16 residues. CDR3 sequence: CVSSPAGRDRGNGYTF. The CDR3 coding sequence is TGTGTCAGCAGCCCTGCCGGCCGGGACAGGGGCAATGGCTACACCTTC.

In its sample, this clonotype was seen many times. V and J are TRBV4-3 and TRBJ2-3; 9 bases line up with TRBD2. CDR3 length: 18 residues. Germline V gene data show CDR1 as LGHNA and CDR2 as YSLEER. Unmatched junction bases numbered 9, after V lost 0 bases and J lost 2 bases. The CDR3 DNA reads as TGCGCCAGCAGCCAAGATAGGGGACTAGCCGCCCCCACAGATACGCAGTATTTT. As protein: CASSQDRGLAAPTDTQYF.

This clonotype was seen a handful of times. The chain combines TRBV13 with TRBJ2-5; tentatively, D is TRBD1 (5 bases). In germline, CDR1 is PRHDT, CDR2 FYEKMQ (reference sequence). V shed 5 bases and J shed 5 bases, with 15 bases lying between them. The CDR3 is 14 amino acids. CDR3 sequence (DNA): TGTGCCAGCAGCCAGACAGAAGGTCCGGAGACCCAGTACTTC. Translation gives CASSQTEGPETQYF.

On this clonotype: A much larger clone differs by one base, so this may be a read error. CDR3 protein: CASSLVEYERYF. The CDR3 region has the DNA TGTGCCAGCAGTCTAGTCGAATACGAGCGGTACTTC. V is TRBV6-6 and J is TRBJ2-7; D gene uncertain. Germline CDR1 and CDR2: MNHNY and SVGAGI (reference sequence). The CDR3 covers 12 residues.

This clonotype has only a few counts. J is TRBJ2-6 and V is TRBV7-2; unclear D gene. Trimming took off 11 bases at V and 4 bases at J, with 24 bases between the two ends. This CDR3 is built from 17 residues. In germline, CDR1 is SGHTA, CDR2 FQGNSA. In DNA, the CDR3 is TGTGCCGGCACCATCCCGTCACTTTCCTTCGGGGCCAACGTCCTGACTTTC. Amino acid sequence: CAGTIPSLSFGANVLTF. Filled out from reference TRBV7-2 and TRBJ2-6, the complete variable domain reads GAGVSQSPSNKVTEKGKDVELRCDPISGHTALYWYRQSLGQGLEFLIYFQGNSAPDKSGLPSDRFSAERTGGSVSTLTIQRTQQEDSAVYLCAGTIPSLSFGANVLTFGAGSRLTVL.

This chain's CDR3 is CASSHWQGLVENPPLHF. As DNA, the CDR3 is TGTGCCAGCAGCCATTGGCAGGGGCTGGTGGAAAATCCACCCCTCCACTTT. V gene TRBV12-3 or TRBV12-4 combines with J gene TRBJ1-6; TRBD1 might be the D (6 bases). The V and J ends lost 6 bases and 11 bases respectively, with 26 bases between them. The CDR3 runs to 17 residues.

This clonotype came up many times. The gene calls are TRBV5-1 and TRBJ1-1; D may be TRBD1 (5 bases). V was shortened by 3 bases and J by 0 bases, with 12 bases between the two germline ends. The CDR3 sequence is 15 residues long. The V gene's germline CDR1 is SGHRS and CDR2 YFSETQ. This CDR3 reads CASSSSQGMNTEAFF. CDR3 bases: TGCGCCAGCAGCTCCTCTCAGGGCATGAACACTGAAGCTTTCTTT.

This clonotype was counted ten times or more. The CDR3 DNA sequence: TGTGCCAGCAGCGTAGAGACAGGCACAGAGACCCAGTACTTC. Its protein product is CASSVETGTETQYF. This chain connects TRBV9 to TRBJ2-5; possible D gene TRBD1, 6 bases. The CDR3 is 14 residues long. V lost 0 bases to trimming and J lost 4 bases, with 10 bases between them. The germline CDR1 and CDR2 sequences are SGDLS and YYNGEE.

This clonotype was seen ten or more times. The rearrangement links TRBV6-2 or TRBV6-3 to TRBJ2-7; no firm D call. Per the germline V gene, CDR1 is MNHEY and CDR2 is SVGEGT. This CDR3 is 13 amino acids long. V was clipped by 3 bases and J by 1 base, with 7 bases between them. The CDR3 DNA sequence: TGTGCCAGCAGTTATACAGCTTCCTACGAGCAGTACTTC. Its protein is CASSYTASYEQYF.

This clonotype showed up many times. The chain has TRBV27 and TRBJ1-5; 9 bases fit TRBD1. The length of the CDR3 is 15 residues. Losses at the gene ends were 6 bases for V and 4 bases for J; bases not matched to a gene: 7. The V gene's germline CDR1 is MNHEY and CDR2 SMNVEV (reference sequence). This CDR3 is CASRITGQGNQPQHF. The DNA of the CDR3 is TGTGCCAGCAGGATTACGGGACAGGGAAATCAGCCCCAGCATTTT.

As for this clonotype: Just one base apart from a much larger clone, this may be a read error. V and J are TRBV5-1 and TRBJ2-1; 8 bases match TRBD1. V trimming: 5 bases; J trimming: 9 bases; junction bases outside the gene matches: 19. Germline V gene lookup returns CDR1 SGHRS and CDR2 YFSETQ. This CDR3 spans 17 amino acids. This chain's CDR3 is CASSPLTPQGEWSEQFF. The DNA for the CDR3 is TGCGCCAGCAGTCCCTTGACCCCACAGGGGGAATGGAGTGAGCAGTTCTTC. Full variable domain (outside the CDR3, taken from reference TRBV5-1 and TRBJ2-1): KAGVTQTPRYLIKTRGQQVTLSCSPISGHRSVSWYQQTPGQGLQFLFEYFSETQRNKGNFPGRFSGRQFSNSRSEMNVSTLELGDSALYLCASSPLTPQGEWSEQFFGPGTRLTVL.

This clonotype showed up many times. V and J are TRBV18 and TRBJ1-1, with 8 bases that match TRBD1. Trimming removed 5 bases from V and 2 bases from J; junction bases left unmatched: 16. This CDR3 is built from 18 residues. CDR1 is KGHSH, CDR2 LQKENI, per germline. The CDR3 protein is CASSSIPPTGGINTEAFF. In nucleotides, the CDR3 is TGTGCCAGCTCATCCATTCCCCCAACAGGGGGTATTAACACTGAAGCTTTCTTT.

This clonotype was counted ten times or more. V usage is TRBV28 and J usage is TRBJ1-5; weak D call: TRBD1 (6 bases). The germline V gene has CDR1 MDHEN and CDR2 SYDVKM. Trimming stripped 3 bases from V and 1 base from J, with 16 bases between. The CDR3 is 17 residues long. CDR3 DNA sequence: TGTGCCAGCAGTTTCCCACAGACAGGCCGGAGCAATCAGCCCCAGCATTTT. Translated, it gives CASSFPQTGRSNQPQHF.

In its sample, this clonotype was seen many times. The chain uses TRBV4-3 and TRBJ2-7; 7 bases line up with TRBD1. From germline, CDR1 is LGHNA and CDR2 YSLEER. V gave up 4 bases and J gave up 2 bases; unmatched junction bases: 8. The CDR3 is 15 amino acids. DNA of the CDR3: TGCGCCAGCAGCCCGGGGTTCGGGACAGCCTACGAGCAGTACTTC. Amino acids: CASSPGFGTAYEQYF.

As concerns this clonotype: A much larger clone differs from this one at a single base, so this may be a read error. This chain uses TRBV7-9 with TRBJ2-5; 7 bases align to TRBD1. The CDR3 has 15 amino acids. V dropped 3 bases and J dropped 4; count of bases not matched to a gene: 8. From germline, CDR1 is SEHNR and CDR2 FQNEAQ (reference sequence). The CDR3 DNA is TGTGCCAGCAGCTTCCCGGGACAGTTACGAGAGACCCAGTACTTC. Residues: CASSFPGQLRETQYF.

There are many counts of this clonotype. The chain links TRBV9 to TRBJ2-2; unclear D gene. With 7 bases removed from V and 2 bases from J, the gap between germline ends came to 9 bases. This CDR3 spans 13 amino acids. Germline CDR1 is SGDLS and CDR2 is YYNGEE. This CDR3 reads CASGDINTGELFF. The CDR3 nucleotides read TGTGCCAGCGGGGATATTAACACCGGGGAGCTGTTTTTT.